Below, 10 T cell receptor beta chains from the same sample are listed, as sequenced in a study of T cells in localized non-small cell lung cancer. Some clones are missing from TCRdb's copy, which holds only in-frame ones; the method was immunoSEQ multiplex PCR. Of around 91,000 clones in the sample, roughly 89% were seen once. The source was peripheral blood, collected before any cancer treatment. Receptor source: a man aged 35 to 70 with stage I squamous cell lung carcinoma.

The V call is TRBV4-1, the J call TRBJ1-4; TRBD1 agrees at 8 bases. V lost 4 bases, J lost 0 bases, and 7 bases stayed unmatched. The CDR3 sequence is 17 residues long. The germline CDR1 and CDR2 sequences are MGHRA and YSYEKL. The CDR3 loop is CASSPRQGKTTNEKLFF. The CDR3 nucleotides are TGCGCCAGCAGCCCCCGACAGGGGAAAACAACTAATGAAAAACTGTTTTTT.

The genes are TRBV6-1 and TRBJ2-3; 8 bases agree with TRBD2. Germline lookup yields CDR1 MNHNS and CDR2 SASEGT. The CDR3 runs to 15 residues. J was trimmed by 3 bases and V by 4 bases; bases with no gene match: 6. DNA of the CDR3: TGTGCCAGCAGTGGCGGGGGGCTTGGGACAGATACGCAGTATTTT. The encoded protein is CASSGGGLGTDTQYF.

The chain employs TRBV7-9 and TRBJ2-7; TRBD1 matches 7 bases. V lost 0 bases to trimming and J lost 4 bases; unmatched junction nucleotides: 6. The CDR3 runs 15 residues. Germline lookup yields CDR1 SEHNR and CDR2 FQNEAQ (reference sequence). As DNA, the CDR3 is TGTGCCAGCAGCTTAGCGGGGGACAGTTCTTACGAGCAGTACTTC. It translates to CASSLAGDSSYEQYF.

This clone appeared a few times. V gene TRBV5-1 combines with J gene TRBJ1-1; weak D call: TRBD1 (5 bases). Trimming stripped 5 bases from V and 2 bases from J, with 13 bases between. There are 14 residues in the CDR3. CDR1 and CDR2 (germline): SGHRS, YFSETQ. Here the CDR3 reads CASRRDGYNTEAFF. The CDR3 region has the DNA TGCGCCAGCAGGCGGGACGGATACAACACTGAAGCTTTCTTT.

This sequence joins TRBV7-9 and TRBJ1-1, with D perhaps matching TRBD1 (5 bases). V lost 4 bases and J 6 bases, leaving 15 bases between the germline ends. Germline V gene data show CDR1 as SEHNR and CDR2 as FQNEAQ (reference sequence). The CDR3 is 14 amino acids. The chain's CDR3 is CASSSTAFLAEAFF. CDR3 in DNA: TGTGCCAGCAGCTCGACAGCCTTTCTTGCTGAAGCTTTCTTT.

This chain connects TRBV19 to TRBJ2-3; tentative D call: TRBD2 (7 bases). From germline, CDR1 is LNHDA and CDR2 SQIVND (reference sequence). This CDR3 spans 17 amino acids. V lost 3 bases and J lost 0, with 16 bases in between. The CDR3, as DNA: TGTGCCAGTAGTATTAGGGGGGGGACACCTAGCACAGATACGCAGTATTTT. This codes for CASSIRGGTPSTDTQYF.

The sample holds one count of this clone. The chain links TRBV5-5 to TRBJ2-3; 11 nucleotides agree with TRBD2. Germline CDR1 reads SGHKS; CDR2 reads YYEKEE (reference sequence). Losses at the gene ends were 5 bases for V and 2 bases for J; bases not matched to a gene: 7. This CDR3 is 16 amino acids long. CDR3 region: CASRPPGLADTDTQYF. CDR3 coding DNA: TGTGCCAGCAGACCACCGGGACTAGCGGACACAGATACGCAGTATTTT.

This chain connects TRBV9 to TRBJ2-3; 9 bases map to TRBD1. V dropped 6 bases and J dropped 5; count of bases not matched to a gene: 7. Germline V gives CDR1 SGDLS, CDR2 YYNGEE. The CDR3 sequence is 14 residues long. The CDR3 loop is CASTQGTGKDTQYF. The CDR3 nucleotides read TGTGCCAGCACCCAGGGGACAGGGAAAGATACGCAGTATTTT.

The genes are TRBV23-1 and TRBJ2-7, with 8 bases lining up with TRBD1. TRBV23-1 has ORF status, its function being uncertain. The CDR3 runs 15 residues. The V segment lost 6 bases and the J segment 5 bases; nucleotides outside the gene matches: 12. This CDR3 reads CASSQRQGAPHEQYF. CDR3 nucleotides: TGCGCCAGCAGCCAACGTCAGGGGGCTCCCCACGAGCAGTACTTC.

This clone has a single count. CDR3 amino acids: CASSLSRNRGYTF. CDR3 DNA: TGTGCCAGCAGCCTATCGAGGAACCGCGGCTACACCTTC. This rearrangement joins TRBV14 to TRBJ1-2; D call uncertain. CDR1 is SGHDN, CDR2 FVKESK, per germline. V lost 4 bases and J 8 bases, leaving 14 bases between the germline ends. The CDR3 is made up of 13 amino acids. Drawing the rest from reference TRBV14 and TRBJ1-2, the complete variable domain is EAGVTQFPSHSVIEKGQTVTLRCDPISGHDNLYWYRRVMGKEIKFLLHFVKESKQDESGMPNNRFLAERTGGTYSTLKVQPAELEDSGVYFCASSLSRNRGYTFGSGTRLTVV.